This TCR beta chain stems from a study of spatial heterogeneity in lung cancer. Study as a whole: Each time, sequencing found more beta-chain sequences than alpha-chain sequences.

This CDR3 contains 16 residues. Looked up from germline, CDR1 is LNHDA and CDR2 is SQIVND (reference sequence). The V end was cut by 2 bases, the J end by 3 bases, with 14 bases between. Using its own MiXCR run on the 5' RACE reads, TCRdb lists one record per CDR3 protein. The sample shows 15,000 to 20,000 distinct CDR3 sequences, about 20% of them seen only once. Documented time point: sample taken at primary tumor resection. Material for sequencing was whole RNA from tumor, nontumor lung or frozen PBMC, left unsorted. In its sample, this clonotype was seen a few times. The material sequenced was PBMCs, taken at surgery. The clonotype was recovered from a female donor with early-stage non-small cell lung cancer. V is TRBV19 and J is TRBJ2-1; D is unclear. CDR3 residues: CASSISWELSYNEQFF. The CDR3 DNA follows: TGTGCCAGTAGTATAAGTTGGGAATTGAGCTACAATGAGCAGTTCTTC.